This record covers a single T cell receptor (beta chain). Measured with immunoSEQ multiplex PCR; TCRdb has only the in-frame clones, and not every one. Of about 270,000 clones listed, roughly nine tenths were seen once; the top ten hold roughly 2.6%. Enrollees, roughly 18 to 90 years old, lived in fewer than 25 US areas. Donors of Cohort 3 who recovered were those that had two negative PCRs, clearance, or symptom resolution. The sample comes from a study of blood T cell repertoires in COVID-19. Overall study context: Italy, Spain and the United States were the sources of the convalescent and acute COVID-19 samples.

V dropped 4 bases and J dropped 6 bases, with 11 bases sitting between them. This CDR3 is 13 amino acids long. Per the germline V gene, CDR1 is SGHRS and CDR2 is YFSETQ. The clonotype originates from a woman between 18 and 29 years old who had recovered from COVID-19. V and J are TRBV5-1 and TRBJ1-5, with D unresolved. Sequenced input: PBMCs or T cells enriched from blood (not recorded which). CDR3 region: CASSLTGSQPQHF. CDR3 sequence (DNA): TGCGCCAGCAGCCTGACGGGGAGTCAGCCCCAGCATTTT.